This T cell receptor (beta chain) was sequenced during a study of T-cell reconstitution after alpha-beta-depleted transplantation in children. This clonotype was seen ten or more times. The library targeted TCRbeta and was prepared with unique molecular identifiers. Each CDR3 protein is one row after TCRdb ran MiXCR on the PCR reads. This table holds more than 90,000 distinct CDR3 sequences, 8% to 9% found once. The CDR3 length is 15 residues. V was pared by 0 bases and J by 5 bases, with 4 bases of the junction left unmatched. CDR1 and CDR2 from the germline V gene are SGHVS and FQNEAQ. This receptor was obtained from a human donor who donated a stem cell graft to a child with congenital amegakaryocytic thrombocytopenia. Here the sequenced sample was PBMCs from the stem cell graft donor, taken from the stem cell graft. J is TRBJ1-2 and V is TRBV7-8, with 9 bases lining up with TRBD1. The CDR3 nucleotides read TGTGCCAGCAGCTTAGCGACGGGACAGGGTTATGGCTACACCTTC. This translates into CASSLATGQGYGYTF.